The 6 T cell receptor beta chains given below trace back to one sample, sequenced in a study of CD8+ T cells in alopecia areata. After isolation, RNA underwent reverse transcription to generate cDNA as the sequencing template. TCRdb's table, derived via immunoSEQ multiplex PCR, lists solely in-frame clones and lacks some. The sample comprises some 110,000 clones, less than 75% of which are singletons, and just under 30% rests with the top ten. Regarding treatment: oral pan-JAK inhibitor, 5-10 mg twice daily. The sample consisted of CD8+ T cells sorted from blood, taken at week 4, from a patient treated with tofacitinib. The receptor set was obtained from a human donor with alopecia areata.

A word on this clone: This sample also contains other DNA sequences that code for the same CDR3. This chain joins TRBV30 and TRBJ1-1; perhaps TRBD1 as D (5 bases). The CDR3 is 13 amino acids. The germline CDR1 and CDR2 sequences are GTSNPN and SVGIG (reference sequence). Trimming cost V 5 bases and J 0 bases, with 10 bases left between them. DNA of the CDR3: TGTGCCTGGGAACAGGTGATGAACACTGAAGCTTTCTTT. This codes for CAWEQVMNTEAFF. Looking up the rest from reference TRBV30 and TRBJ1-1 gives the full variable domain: SQTIHQWPATLVQPVGSPLSLECTVEGTSNPNLYWYRQAAGRGLQLLFYSVGIGQISSEVPQNLSASRPQDRQFILSSKKLLLSDSGFYLCAWEQVMNTEAFFGQGTRLTVV.

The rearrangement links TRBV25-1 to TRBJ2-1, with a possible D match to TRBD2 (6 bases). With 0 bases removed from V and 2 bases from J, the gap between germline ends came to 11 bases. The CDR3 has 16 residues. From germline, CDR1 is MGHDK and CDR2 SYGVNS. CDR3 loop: CASSEYYGGTYNEQFF. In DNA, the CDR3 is TGTGCCAGCAGTGAATACTACGGGGGAACCTACAATGAGCAGTTCTTC.

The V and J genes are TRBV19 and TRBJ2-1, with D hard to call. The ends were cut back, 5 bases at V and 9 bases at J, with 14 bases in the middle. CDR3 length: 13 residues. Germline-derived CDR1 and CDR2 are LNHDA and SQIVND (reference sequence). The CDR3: CASSPSGRGEQFF. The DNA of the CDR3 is TGTGCCAGTAGTCCCTCGGGTCGCGGTGAGCAGTTCTTC. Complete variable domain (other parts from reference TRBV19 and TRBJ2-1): DGGITQSPKYLFRKEGQNVTLSCEQNLNHDAMYWYRQDPGQGLRLIYYSQIVNDFQKGDIAEGYSVSREKKESFPLTVTSAQKNPTAFYLCASSPSGRGEQFFGPGTRLTVL.

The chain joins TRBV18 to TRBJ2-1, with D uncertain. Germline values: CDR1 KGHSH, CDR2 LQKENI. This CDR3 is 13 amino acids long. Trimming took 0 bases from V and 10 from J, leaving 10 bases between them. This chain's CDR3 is CASSPPFEEEQFF. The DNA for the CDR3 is TGTGCCAGCTCACCACCTTTCGAGGAAGAGCAGTTCTTC.

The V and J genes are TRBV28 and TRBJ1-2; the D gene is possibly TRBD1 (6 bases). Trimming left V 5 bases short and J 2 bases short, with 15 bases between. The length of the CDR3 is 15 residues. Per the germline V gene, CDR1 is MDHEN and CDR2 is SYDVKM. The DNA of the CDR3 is TGTGCCAGCAGTCTTACTTTCACAGGGAACTATGGCTACACCTTC. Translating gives CASSLTFTGNYGYTF.

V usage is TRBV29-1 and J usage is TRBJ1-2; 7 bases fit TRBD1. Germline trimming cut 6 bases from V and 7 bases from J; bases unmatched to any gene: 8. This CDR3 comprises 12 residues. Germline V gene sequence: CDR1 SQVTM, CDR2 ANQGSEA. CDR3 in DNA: TGCAGCGTACCGGGACAGAAAGGTGGCTACACCTTC. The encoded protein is CSVPGQKGGYTF.